These 12 T cell receptor beta chains were sequenced from one sample in a study of glioma-infiltrating T cells after dendritic cell vaccination. TCRdb's copy holds only in-frame clones and misses some; the assay was immunoSEQ multiplex PCR. The table includes 80,000 to 100,000 clones, about 80% detected once. The starting material was blood, obtained before dendritic cell vaccination. All receptors come from a human donor with glioblastoma.

This clone has only a few counts. This chain uses TRBV7-3 with TRBJ2-5; TRBD2 matches at 10 bases. Germline trimming cut 0 bases from V and 4 bases from J; bases unmatched to any gene: 5. CDR3 size: 16 residues. Germline-derived CDR1 and CDR2 are SGHTA and FQGTGA. The DNA of the CDR3 is TGTGCCAGCAGCTTAACGGGGCTAGCGGGAGCAGAGACCCAGTACTTC. Protein: CASSLTGLAGAETQYF.

This chain connects TRBV19 to TRBJ2-7, with 10 nucleotides matching TRBD2. The germline CDR1 and CDR2 sequences are LNHDA and SQIVND (reference sequence). The junction had 4 bases not matched to a gene; V was cut back by 1 base and J by 4 bases. This CDR3 contains 15 residues. DNA of the CDR3: TGTGCCAGTAGTATAGCTAGCGGGAGTATTTACGAGCAGTACTTC. Translating it yields CASSIASGSIYEQYF.

The chain employs TRBV5-1 and TRBJ1-1; maybe TRBD1 (5 bases). The CDR3 runs to 14 residues. V lost 7 bases and J 1 base, leaving 14 bases between the germline ends. CDR1 and CDR2 from the germline V gene are SGHRS and YFSETQ. This CDR3 is CASRQGFRNTEAFF. Here the CDR3 DNA reads TGCGCCAGCCGGCAGGGTTTTAGGAACACTGAAGCTTTCTTT.

The rearrangement uses TRBV6-1 and TRBJ2-7; a weak D match, TRBD1 (6 bases). Trimming removed 6 bases at V and 2 bases at J, with 11 bases between. CDR1 and CDR2 from the germline V gene are MNHNS and SASEGT. The CDR3 contains 13 residues. CDR3 loop: CASSTGIAYEQYF. DNA of the CDR3: TGTGCCAGCAGCACAGGGATTGCCTACGAGCAGTACTTC.

The genes are TRBV4-2 and TRBJ2-1; the D gene is possibly TRBD2 (6 bases). CDR1 is LGHNA, CDR2 YNFKEQ, per germline. V was clipped by 1 base and J by 0 bases, with 16 bases between them. The CDR3 is 18 amino acids. The CDR3 is CASSQGPQRASSYNEQFF. DNA for the CDR3: TGTGCCAGCAGCCAAGGGCCGCAGCGGGCAAGCTCCTACAATGAGCAGTTCTTC.

This chain joins TRBV19 and TRBJ1-1; unclear D gene. The V gene's germline CDR1 is LNHDA and CDR2 SQIVND (reference sequence). The germline V and J ends were trimmed by 9 bases and 6 bases, with 17 bases remaining between them. This CDR3 region has 13 residues. CDR3 region: CASLPGFGAEAFF. The DNA of the CDR3 is TGTGCCAGCCTACCGGGTTTTGGCGCTGAAGCTTTCTTT.

V usage is TRBV28 and J usage is TRBJ1-2, with 9 nucleotides matching TRBD1. Germline V gene data show CDR1 as MDHEN and CDR2 as SYDVKM. V shed 6 bases, J shed 7 bases, and the junction held 9 bases outside the gene matches. The CDR3 is 14 amino acids. CDR3 sequence reads: CASSSGQGSGGYTF. CDR3 bases: TGTGCCAGCAGCTCAGGACAGGGGAGTGGTGGCTACACCTTC.

The chain uses TRBV7-9 and TRBJ2-2; tentative D call: TRBD2 (6 bases). Per germline, CDR1 SEHNR and CDR2 FQNEAQ (reference sequence). V lost 5 bases and J 4 bases, leaving 11 bases between the germline ends. The CDR3 spans 14 residues. The CDR3 DNA reads TGTGCCAGCAGCCAGGGCGGGGCCACCGGGGAGCTGTTTTTT. It is translated as CASSQGGATGELFF. Drawing the rest from reference TRBV7-9 and TRBJ2-2, the complete variable domain is DTGVSQNPRHKITKRGQNVTFRCDPISEHNRLYWYRQTLGQGPEFLTYFQNEAQLEKSRLLSDRFSAERPKGSFSTLEIQRTEQGDSAMYLCASSQGGATGELFFGEGSRLTVL.

This chain links TRBV7-9 with TRBJ2-2; TRBD1 might be the D (6 bases). This CDR3 is 14 amino acids long. Germline V gene sequence: CDR1 SEHNR, CDR2 FQNEAQ (reference sequence). V was trimmed by 4 bases and J by 0 bases, leaving 6 bases between them. CDR3 bases: TGTGCCAGCAGCTGGACAGCGAACACCGGGGAGCTGTTTTTT. It codes for CASSWTANTGELFF.

This clone was observed a handful of times. The gene calls are TRBV10-1 and TRBJ2-1, with TRBD2 matching 7 bases. The V segment lost 4 bases and the J segment 5 bases; nucleotides outside the gene matches: 2. CDR3 length: 13 residues. Germline V gene data show CDR1 as WNHNN and CDR2 as SYGVQD (reference sequence). The chain's CDR3 is CASSGDYNNEQFF. In nucleotides, the CDR3 is TGCGCCAGCAGTGGGGACTATAACAATGAGCAGTTCTTC.

The chain employs TRBV7-8 and TRBJ2-3; D is unresolved. The germline gives CDR1 SGHVS, CDR2 FQNEAQ. This CDR3 has 11 residues. Trimming removed 4 bases from V and 6 bases from J, with 5 bases in between. CDR3 nucleotide sequence: TGTGCCAGCAGCTCCTTGGATACGCAGTATTTT. Its protein is CASSSLDTQYF.

The chain links TRBV5-4 to TRBJ2-1; possible D gene TRBD1, 6 bases. The CDR3 consists of 13 residues. Germline CDR1 and CDR2: SGHNT and YYREEE (reference sequence). V was shortened by 5 bases and J by 5 bases, with 11 bases between the two germline ends. This chain's CDR3 is CASRAGTNNEQFF. In DNA, the CDR3 is TGTGCCAGCAGGGCCGGGACAAACAATGAGCAGTTCTTC.